This T cell receptor (beta chain) was sequenced in a study of identical twins. Study outcomes and limitations: Beta out-of-frame sequences showed weaker excess twin sharing. Out-of-frame alpha sequences common to twins were enriched for low generation probability.

At least ten counts were recorded for this clonotype. Its antigen is undetermined. TCRdb reprocessed the 5' RACE reads with MiXCR, giving one entry per CDR3 protein. The sample includes over 250,000 distinct CDR3 sequences, 7.5% to 9.5% of them seen just once. The V gene lost 2 bases and the J gene lost 0 bases, with 8 bases spanning the gap. Germline loops: CDR1 SGHAT, CDR2 FQDESV (reference sequence). The length of the CDR3 is 14 residues. This sample also appeared in a second study, on yellow fever vaccine responses in identical twins.

The material sequenced was CD8+ T cells sorted from blood. This chain links TRBV11-1 with TRBJ2-7; D possibly corresponds to TRBD2 (5 bases). This clonotype originated in a woman aged 18-29 years in good health. The CDR3 reads CASSLTGVSYEQYF. The CDR3 region has the DNA TGTGCCAGCAGCTTAACCGGGGTCTCCTACGAGCAGTACTTC.